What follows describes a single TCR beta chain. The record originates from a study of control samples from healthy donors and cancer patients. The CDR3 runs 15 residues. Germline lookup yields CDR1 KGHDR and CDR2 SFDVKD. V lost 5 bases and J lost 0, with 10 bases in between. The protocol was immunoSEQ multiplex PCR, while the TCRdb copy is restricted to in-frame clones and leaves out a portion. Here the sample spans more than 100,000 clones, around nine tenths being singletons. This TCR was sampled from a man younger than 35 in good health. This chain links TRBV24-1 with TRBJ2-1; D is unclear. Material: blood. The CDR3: CATSAGPNSYNEQFF. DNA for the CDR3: TGTGCCACCAGTGCGGGTCCCAACTCCTACAATGAGCAGTTCTTC.